This T cell receptor (beta chain) was documented in a study of regulatory T cells in long-lasting Graves disease. Specified time point: newly diagnosed GD, antithyroid drugs for less than 3 months. Construction of the TCR library relied on RNA isolated from PBMCs. Libraries of TCR beta came from iRepertoire HTBI primers plus Arm-PCR of CDR3 regions. Original data processing: Across samples, 62 TRBV and some 15 TRBJ segments were found. From the multiplex PCR reads, TCRdb called clonotypes with MiXCR, one entry per CDR3 protein. In this record, the V and J calls reflect TCRdb's handling and not the investigators' own analysis. The sample records some 450,000 distinct CDR3 sequences, 15% to 20% being singletons. This clonotype was found many times. This sample also appeared in a second study, on T cells in Graves' hyperthyroidism and ophthalmopathy. As reported in that work: HTBI primers drove first-round RT-PCR of the TCR CDR3. Ophthalmopathy and stable hyperthyroidism were told apart by a 13 V-J model.

The source is a woman in her 30s with Graves disease. The sequenced sample was peripheral blood mononuclear cells (PBMCs), obtained at new diagnosis, from a patient treated with antithyroid drugs.

CDR3 protein: CASIIGAGTEAFF. The CDR3, as DNA: TGTGCCAGCATAATCGGGGCAGGCACTGAAGCTTTCTTT. The J gene is TRBJ1-1, the V gene TRBV6-1; perhaps TRBD1 as D (5 bases). CDR1 MNHNS and CDR2 SASEGT come from the germline V gene. V was trimmed by 7 bases and J by 4 bases, leaving 13 bases between them. The CDR3 extends over 13 amino acids.